Below, 9 T cell receptor beta chains from the same sample are listed, as sequenced in a study of blood T cell repertoires in COVID-19. Clones were read by immunoSEQ multiplex PCR, and TCRdb kept only the in-frame ones, dropping some. The repertoire holds approximately 300,000 clones, with around nine tenths as singletons. Sample: peripheral blood. The receptors were sampled from a man aged 40-49 years with acute or convalescent COVID-19.

The V and J genes are TRBV2 and TRBJ1-2; 9 bases align to TRBD1. There are 14 residues in the CDR3. After removal of 3 bases from V and 8 bases from J, the junction contained 7 bases not matched to a gene. The germline V gene encodes CDR1 SNHLY and CDR2 FYNNEI. The CDR3 reads CASSDAGQGLGYTF. Written as DNA, the CDR3 is TGTGCCAGCAGTGACGCCGGACAGGGGTTGGGCTACACCTTC. The full variable domain, rest sourced from reference TRBV2 and TRBJ1-2, is EPEVTQTPSHQVTQMGQEVILRCVPISNHLYFYWYRQILGQKVEFLVSFYNNEISEKSEIFDDQFSVERPDGSNFTLKIRSTKLEDSAMYFCASSDAGQGLGYTFGSGTRLTVV.

The CDR3 nucleotides are TGCGCCAGCAGCTCGACATCCTGGCAGGGGGACAATGAGCAGTTCTTC. This codes for CASSSTSWQGDNEQFF. The chain carries TRBV5-1 and TRBJ2-1; the match to TRBD1 covers 7 bases. Germline CDR1 is SGHRS and CDR2 is YFSETQ. The CDR3 loop spans 16 amino acids. Trimming cost V 3 bases and J 5 bases; bases outside gene matches: 11. The variable domain in full, with the rest retrieved from reference TRBV5-1 and TRBJ2-1, is KAGVTQTPRYLIKTRGQQVTLSCSPISGHRSVSWYQQTPGQGLQFLFEYFSETQRNKGNFPGRFSGRQFSNSRSEMNVSTLELGDSALYLCASSSTSWQGDNEQFFGPGTRLTVL.

There are a few counts of this clone. The gene calls are TRBV19 and TRBJ2-1; D possibly corresponds to TRBD1 (6 bases). The CDR3 totals 12 residues. Trimming cost V 3 bases and J 15 bases, with 15 bases left between them. Germline V lookup: CDR1 LNHDA, CDR2 SQIVND (reference sequence). The CDR3 spells CASSMYRAGVFF. As DNA, the CDR3 is TGTGCCAGTAGTATGTATAGGGCAGGGGTGTTCTTC. Full variable domain (rest looked up from reference TRBV19 and TRBJ2-1): DGGITQSPKYLFRKEGQNVTLSCEQNLNHDAMYWYRQDPGQGLRLIYYSQIVNDFQKGDIAEGYSVSREKKESFPLTVTSAQKNPTAFYLCASSMYRAGVFFGPGTRLTVL.

This sequence joins TRBV4-2 and TRBJ2-7; 10 bases match TRBD1. Germline assignment: CDR1 LGHNA and CDR2 YNFKEQ. Germline trimming cut 4 bases from V and 4 bases from J; bases unmatched to any gene: 10. The CDR3 is 16 residues long. The CDR3 DNA reads TGTGCCAGCAGCCGCCGACAGGGGGCGGGCGAATACGAGCAGTACTTC. Protein sequence: CASSRRQGAGEYEQYF.

The chain links TRBV5-6 to TRBJ2-3; D might be TRBD1 (5 bases). Germline CDR1 and CDR2: SGHDT and YYEEEE. With 5 bases removed from V and 2 bases from J, the gap between germline ends came to 21 bases. The length of the CDR3 is 17 residues. CDR3 loop: CASSLLPAGINTDTQYF. The CDR3 nucleotides read TGTGCCAGCAGTCTTCTCCCGGCAGGGATAAACACAGATACGCAGTATTTT.

The chain links TRBV7-9 to TRBJ1-5, with 8 bases lining up with TRBD1. CDR3 size: 15 residues. Germline-derived CDR1 and CDR2 are SEHNR and FQNEAQ (reference sequence). V lost 1 base, J lost 2 bases, and 1 base stayed unmatched. Written as DNA, the CDR3 is TGTGCCAGCAGCTTAGGGACAGGGCGCAATCAGCCCCAGCATTTT. Its protein product is CASSLGTGRNQPQHF.

This chain links TRBV7-9 with TRBJ2-3; 9 nucleotides line up with TRBD1. CDR3 length equals 15 residues. V trimming: 5 bases; J trimming: 1 base; junction bases outside the gene matches: 4. Germline V lookup: CDR1 SEHNR, CDR2 FQNEAQ (reference sequence). The CDR3 here is CASSLRDRGTDTQYF. DNA of the CDR3: TGTGCCAGCAGCCTCCGGGACAGGGGCACAGATACGCAGTATTTT.

The chain couples TRBV30 to TRBJ1-1; 7 bases fit TRBD1. The CDR3 has 13 residues. CDR1 GTSNPN and CDR2 SVGIG come from the germline V gene (reference sequence). V shed 5 bases, J shed 5 bases, and the junction held 8 bases outside the gene matches. CDR3 nucleotide sequence: TGTGCCTGGGACGCTACAGGGGCAACTGAAGCTTTCTTT. It codes for CAWDATGATEAFF.

This sequence joins TRBV6-5 and TRBJ1-5, with 10 bases that match TRBD1. The J segment lost 0 bases and the V segment lost 7 bases, leaving 3 bases of the junction unmatched. This CDR3 is 15 amino acids long. CDR1 and CDR2 from the germline V gene are MNHEY and SVGAGI. This CDR3 reads CASKDRGYSNQPQHF. CDR3 DNA: TGTGCCAGCAAGGACAGGGGGTATAGCAATCAGCCCCAGCATTTT.